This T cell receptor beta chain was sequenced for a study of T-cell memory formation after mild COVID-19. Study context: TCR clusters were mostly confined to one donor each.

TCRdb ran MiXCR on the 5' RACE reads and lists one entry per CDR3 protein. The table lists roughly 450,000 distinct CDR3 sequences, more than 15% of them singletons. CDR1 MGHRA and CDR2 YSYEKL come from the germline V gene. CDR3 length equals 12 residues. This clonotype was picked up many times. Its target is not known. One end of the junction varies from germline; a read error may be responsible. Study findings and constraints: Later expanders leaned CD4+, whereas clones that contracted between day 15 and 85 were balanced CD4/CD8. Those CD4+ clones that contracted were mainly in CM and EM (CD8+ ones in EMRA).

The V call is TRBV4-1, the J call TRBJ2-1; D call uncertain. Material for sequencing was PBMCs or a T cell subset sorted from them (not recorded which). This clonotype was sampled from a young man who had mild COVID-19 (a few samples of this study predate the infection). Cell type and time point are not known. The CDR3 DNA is TGTGCCAGCAGCCCGCGCTACAATGAGCAGTTCTTC. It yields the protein CASSPRYNEQFF.